Below are 5 T cell receptor beta chains sequenced from a single sample in a study of blood T cell repertoires in COVID-19. The repertoire was sequenced with immunoSEQ multiplex PCR; TCRdb's copy has only in-frame clones and lacks some. The profile covers roughly 71,000 clones, with over 65% appearing a single time and around a sixth taken by the ten largest. The sample comprised peripheral blood. These receptors all stem from a woman older than 75 with acute or convalescent COVID-19.

This chain joins TRBV29-1 and TRBJ1-4; possible D gene TRBD1, 5 bases. CDR1 SQVTM and CDR2 ANQGSEA come from the germline V gene. The CDR3 sequence is 13 residues long. V lost 5 bases to trimming and J lost 6 bases, with 13 bases between them. In DNA, the CDR3 is TGCAGCGTTAGGTCCCAGGGTGATGAAAAACTGTTTTTT. It specifies CSVRSQGDEKLFF.

This clone was observed a single time. V is TRBV3-1 (or the pseudogene TRBV3-2) and J is TRBJ2-1, with 10 nucleotides matching TRBD1. The CDR3 runs 15 residues. V shed 6 bases, J shed 6 bases, and the junction held 8 bases outside the gene matches. The germline CDR1 and CDR2 sequences are LGHDT and YNNKEL (reference sequence). In DNA form, the CDR3 reads TGTGCCAGCAGATCCGGGACAGGGGTTTCCAATGAGCAGTTCTTC. Protein product: CASRSGTGVSNEQFF.

The sample holds one count of this clone. In DNA form, the CDR3 reads TGTGCCAGCAGCCCATACGGGGGAAGCACAGATACGCAGTATTTT. Its translation: CASSPYGGSTDTQYF. The chain couples TRBV14 to TRBJ2-3, with a possible D match to TRBD2 (6 bases). V gave up 4 bases and J gave up 0 bases, with 11 bases separating them. The CDR3 has 15 amino acids. Germline CDR1 and CDR2: SGHDN and FVKESK.

The rearrangement joins TRBV5-6 to TRBJ2-7; the match to TRBD2 covers 10 bases. This CDR3 region has 16 residues. V shed 1 base and J 5 bases; nucleotides not matched to a gene: 9. Per the germline V gene, CDR1 is SGHDT and CDR2 is YYEEEE. DNA for the CDR3: TGTGCCAGCAGCTTGTGGCTAGCGGGGGTTAACGACGAGCAGTACTTC. Encoded protein: CASSLWLAGVNDEQYF. Full variable domain (missing parts from reference TRBV5-6 and TRBJ2-7): DAGVTQSPTHLIKTRGQQVTLRCSPKSGHDTVSWYQQALGQGPQFIFQYYEEEERQRGNFPDRFSGHQFPNYSSELNVNALLLGDSALYLCASSLWLAGVNDEQYFGPGTRLTVT.

This clone was seen just once. The chain uses TRBV3-1 (or the pseudogene TRBV3-2) and TRBJ1-2; D possibly corresponds to TRBD1 (5 bases). Germline V CDR1 and CDR2: LGHDT, YNNKEL (reference sequence). V lost 5 bases to trimming and J lost 5 bases, with 18 bases between them. The CDR3 has 15 residues. The CDR3 DNA reads as TGTGCCAGCAGCTTAGGTGGGGGGACCAGATATGGCTACACCTTC. It codes for CASSLGGGTRYGYTF.